Listed below are T cell receptor beta chains from one sample, sequenced in a study of blood T cell repertoires in COVID-19. The assay was immunoSEQ multiplex PCR, and TCRdb's table has in-frame clones only and misses some. The repertoire has approximately 270,000 clones, about nine tenths of them found once; the top ten carry 0.95% to 1.5%. Sequencing was carried out using PBMCs or T cells enriched from blood (not recorded which). The receptors shown here come from a human donor in a cohort exposed to, infected with or recovered from COVID-19 (not recorded which). The donor label of this sample is uncertain. Each CDR3 is given with its conserved first and last residue. A D gene is named only where the DNA matches it firmly. Some rows mark clone size as missing; the rest say once, few, many or name a class of expanded clone.

clone size	V gene	J gene	D gene	CDR3 DNA	CDR3 protein
few	TRBV2	TRBJ1-5	-	TGTGCCAGCAGTGGGGGGCACTTGGGGCCCCAGCATTTT	CASSGGHLGPQHF
-	TRBV9	TRBJ1-5	-	TGTGCCAGCAGCCTAGACGGGGGATTGGTTCAGCCCCAGCATTTT	CASSLDGGLVQPQHF
-	TRBV6-5	TRBJ2-5	-	TGTGCCAGCGGGACTCTACAAGAGACCCAGTACTTC	CASGTLQETQYF
-	TRBV28	TRBJ1-1	TRBD1	TGTGCCACCATATCGGACAGGGGGGTCGTAACTGAAGCTTTCTTT	CATISDRGVVTEAFF
-	TRBV25-1	TRBJ1-2	-	TGTGCCAGCAGTGACGTACAGAATTTCTATGGCTACACCTTC	CASSDVQNFYGYTF
-	TRBV9	TRBJ1-1	-	TGTGCCAGCAGCATCGACTGGAACACTGAAGCTTTCTTT	CASSIDWNTEAFF
once	TRBV18	TRBJ1-1	TRBD1	TGTGCCAGCTCACCACCTACAGGGGCATACAAAGAAGCTTTCTTT	CASSPPTGAYKEAFF
once	TRBV5-5	TRBJ2-7	TRBD1	TGTGCCAGCAGCTTGAGGGGACAGGGTGCCTACGAGCAGTACTTC	CASSLRGQGAYEQYF
once	TRBV4-2	TRBJ1-2	-	TGTGCCAGCAGCCAAGATCCCCAGGGCTATGGCTACACCTTC	CASSQDPQGYGYTF
-	TRBV15	TRBJ2-1	TRBD1	TGTGCCACCAGCAGGTTACAGGGGGTACTTTCGCTACATGAGCAGTTCTTC	CATSRLQGVLSLHEQFF
-	TRBV7-9	TRBJ2-2	TRBD1	TGTGCCAGCAGCTTACCCCCGGACAGGGCAAACACCGGGGAGCTGTTTTTT	CASSLPPDRANTGELFF
-	TRBV4-1	TRBJ2-3	TRBD1	TGCGCCAGCAGCCAAGATAGGGGGCATTTGGCAGATACGCAGTATTTT	CASSQDRGHLADTQYF
-	TRBV7-3	TRBJ1-1	TRBD1	TGTGCCAGCAGCTTGACAGGGCGCACTGAAGCTTTCTTT	CASSLTGRTEAFF
-	TRBV19	TRBJ2-5	-	TGTGCCAGTAGTATGAACCAGGGTTTTCCAGGGACCCAGTACTTC	CASSMNQGFPGTQYF
-	TRBV5-4	TRBJ1-2	-	TGTGCCAGCAGCTTGTGGGGGGGAAACTATGGCTACACCTTC	CASSLWGGNYGYTF
-	TRBV6-5	TRBJ2-7	TRBD1	TGTGCCAGCAGTAGCACCGGGACAGGCATCTACGAGCAGTACTTC	CASSSTGTGIYEQYF
-	TRBV19	TRBJ1-1	TRBD1	TGTGCCAGTAGTAGGACAGGGAGAGCTTTCTTT	CASSRTGRAFF
-	TRBV5-1	TRBJ2-1	-	TGCGCCAGCAGCTTGGGAGGCTCCTACAATGAGCAGTTCTTC	CASSLGGSYNEQFF
-	TRBV11-2	TRBJ1-6	TRBD1	TGTGCCAGCAGTCCCCAGACAGGGCCTAATTCACCCCTCCACTTT	CASSPQTGPNSPLHF
few	TRBV7-3	TRBJ2-5	-	TGTGCCAGCAGCTTAACGTTTGGGAGTCAAGAGACCCAGTACTTC	CASSLTFGSQETQYF
-	TRBV6-5	TRBJ2-5	-	TGTGCCAGCAGTCTGACTGACGGCCAAGAGACCCAGTACTTC	CASSLTDGQETQYF
-	TRBV19	TRBJ1-1	-	TGTGCCAGTAGTCTCCTCGGGAACACTGAAGCTTTCTTT	CASSLLGNTEAFF
-	TRBV4-1	TRBJ2-3	TRBD2	TGCGCCAGCAGCCTTCTAACTAGCGGGGGCACAGATACGCAGTATTTT	CASSLLTSGGTDTQYF
-	TRBV12-3/TRBV12-4	TRBJ2-5	-	TGTGCCAGCACCATCCCGGGAGTGGAGACCCAGTACTTC	CASTIPGVETQYF
-	TRBV5-6	TRBJ1-1	-	TGTGCCAGCAGCTTGGCGGGCAGAAGGGGTACTGAAGCTTTCTTT	CASSLAGRRGTEAFF
few	TRBV5-4	TRBJ1-4	-	TGTGCCAGCAGCCCCACTGGACGCGGGGGCGCCCCAGGAAAACTGTTTTTT	CASSPTGRGGAPGKLFF
-	TRBV5-1	TRBJ1-1	TRBD1	TGCGCCAGCAGCTTGGAGGGGACAGGGATAAACACTGAAGCTTTCTTT	CASSLEGTGINTEAFF
-	TRBV6-2/TRBV6-3	TRBJ1-1	TRBD1	TGTGCCAGCAGTTGGGACAGGGCTGAAGCTTTCTTT	CASSWDRAEAFF
-	TRBV9	TRBJ2-5	-	TGTGCCAGCAGCGTAGCCAGCCAAGAGACCCAGTACTTC	CASSVASQETQYF
-	TRBV10-3	TRBJ1-2	TRBD1	TGTGCCACCATCTACGAGGGACAGGCGATGGGAGATGGCTACACCTTC	CATIYEGQAMGDGYTF
-	TRBV5-4	TRBJ2-1	TRBD2	TGTGCCAGCCAGATAGCGGGGTCGTCCTACAATGAGCAGTTCTTC	CASQIAGSSYNEQFF
-	TRBV7-2	TRBJ2-5	TRBD1	TGTGCCAGCAGCCACCCCGGAGACAGGGGGCGAGGAGAGACCCAGTACTTC	CASSHPGDRGRGETQYF
-	TRBV11-3	TRBJ2-3	TRBD1	TGTGCCAGCAGCCCAACGGTTCATGAGGGACAGGGCACAGATACGCAGTATTTT	CASSPTVHEGQGTDTQYF
-	TRBV29-1	TRBJ1-4	TRBD1	TGCAGCGTGGGACAGTTGACTAATGAAAAACTGTTTTTT	CSVGQLTNEKLFF
once	TRBV5-1	TRBJ2-5	TRBD1	TGCGCCAGCAGCGCTGGACAGGGTGGGGAGACCCAGTACTTC	CASSAGQGGETQYF
-	TRBV30	TRBJ1-4	TRBD1	TGTGCCTGGAGTGTTGCGAAGGACAGGGCCCCTAATGAAAAACTGTTTTTT	CAWSVAKDRAPNEKLFF
-	TRBV5-6	TRBJ2-6	TRBD1	TGTGCCAGCTTTGGACAGGGCCGCTCTGGGGCCAACGTCCTGACTTTC	CASFGQGRSGANVLTF
-	TRBV27	TRBJ2-1	TRBD2	TGTGCCAGCAGTGTTGACGTAGCGGGGGGAAATGAGCAGTTCTTC	CASSVDVAGGNEQFF